The rows below give T cell receptor beta chains drawn from one sample of a study of blood T cell repertoires in COVID-19. The assay was immunoSEQ multiplex PCR, and TCRdb's table has in-frame clones only and misses some. The table shows a few hundred thousand clones, with roughly 87% occurring only once. Input material: PBMCs or T cells enriched from blood (not recorded which). These receptors originate from a woman aged 25 to 39 who had recovered from COVID-19. CDR3s leave out the opening cysteine and the closing phenylalanine or tryptophan. Each record gives: CDR3 length, V gene, CDR3 protein.

length: 10
V: TRBV10-1
CDR3: ASSARADTQY

length: 13
V: TRBV28
CDR3: ASIAHTGYNSPLH

length: 13
V: TRBV19
CDR3: ASSSRTGGSYEQY

length: 13
V: TRBV2
CDR3: ASSRTSGGGETQY

length: 12
V: TRBV19
CDR3: ASSGQGRGYGYT

length: 13
V: TRBV28
CDR3: ASSRTSGGIYEQY

length: 13
V: TRBV13
CDR3: ASSTRTVYNYGYT

length: 14
V: TRBV3-1/TRBV3-2
CDR3: ASSQEGLAGADTQY

length: 12
V: TRBV5-5
CDR3: ASSLVRSSYEQY

length: 16
V: TRBV5-1
CDR3: ASSLAGLAGVSYNEQF

length: 10
V: TRBV29-1
CDR3: SAQGVGETQY

length: 11
V: TRBV28
CDR3: ASSLRTGTEAF

length: 13
V: TRBV7-8
CDR3: ASSLAQSSGNTIY

length: 14
V: TRBV4-3
CDR3: ASSQTPTGGFYEQY

length: 12
V: TRBV13
CDR3: ASSLPGDTDTQY

length: 13
V: TRBV2
CDR3: ASSERGGANGELF

length: 12
V: TRBV5-1
CDR3: ASSVGQGAYEQY

length: 14
V: TRBV18
CDR3: ASSPAAGREDTEAF

length: 10
V: TRBV29-1
CDR3: SVETEEGAQY

length: 17
V: TRBV9
CDR3: ASSINPSGGALRQETQY

length: 12
V: TRBV5-5
CDR3: ASSSRVSNQPQH

length: 13
V: TRBV11-2
CDR3: ASSSPGTHTDTQY

length: 13
V: TRBV6-5
CDR3: ASSYLWGSDQPQH

length: 12
V: TRBV28
CDR3: ASSPGRRDEKLF

length: 11
V: TRBV6-5
CDR3: ASRQGAVDTQY

length: 13
V: TRBV2
CDR3: ASSENPVAAREAF

length: 13
V: TRBV27
CDR3: ASSTIESGGEKLF

length: 11
V: TRBV6-5
CDR3: ASSNRGWDTQY

length: 13
V: TRBV11-2
CDR3: ASSFGTGASYEQY

length: 14
V: TRBV7-8
CDR3: ASSLRSRGVTDTQY

length: 14
V: TRBV16
CDR3: ASSPNILDNNSPLH

length: 11
V: TRBV21-1
CDR3: ASSFRLTYEQY

length: 12
V: TRBV3-1/TRBV3-2
CDR3: ASSQLGRDSEAF

length: 13
V: TRBV4-1
CDR3: ASSQSGFPNQPQH

length: 13
V: TRBV27
CDR3: ASSSPPSGDYEQY

length: 12
V: TRBV3-1/TRBV3-2
CDR3: ASSSTGLGTEAF

length: 12
V: TRBV27
CDR3: ASSGQGGNQPQH

length: 12
V: TRBV7-2
CDR3: ASRRTSSTDTQY

length: 11
V: TRBV12-3/TRBV12-4
CDR3: ASSLGQYNEQF

length: 9
V: TRBV24-1
CDR3: ATGSGYEQY

length: 13
V: TRBV11-2
CDR3: ASKQGTLSHNEQF

length: 13
V: TRBV28
CDR3: ASSSIRDRLYEQY

length: 13
V: TRBV19
CDR3: AAGRTNQGAQPQH

length: 13
V: TRBV5-4
CDR3: ASSLDGTGPKGYT

length: 11
V: TRBV6-5
CDR3: ASTRTGENTIY